The rows below give T cell receptor beta chains drawn from one sample of a study of blood T cell repertoires in COVID-19. Produced via immunoSEQ multiplex PCR; TCRdb's table is partial and in-frame only. Among 20,000 to 25,000 clones, 70% to 90% were seen once, and the ten largest hold about 10%. The specimen was peripheral blood. Every receptor here comes from a human donor in a cohort sampled during active COVID-19. The donor label of this sample is uncertain. CDR3s leave out the opening cysteine and the closing phenylalanine or tryptophan. A row's size may be missing; if present it is once, few, many or a size class.

.	TRBV12-3/TRBV12-4	TRBJ2-7	ASRADGPYEQY
.	TRBV14	TRBJ2-7	ASSPNRGEQY
.	TRBV19	TRBJ1-5	ASSRPQDRGYQPQH
.	TRBV7-2	TRBJ1-5	ASSLGAAQPQH
.	TRBV30	TRBJ2-7	AWSPWGRARYEQY
once	TRBV5-5	TRBJ2-7	ASSYVAGDYEQY
.	TRBV13	TRBJ1-5	ASSLGRGPNQPQH
.	TRBV21-1	TRBJ2-7	ASSKGQARTSGRAYEQY
.	TRBV30	TRBJ1-6	AWSPLSVSRAADGSPLH
.	TRBV2	TRBJ1-6	ASSPPPTGYWDSPLH
once	TRBV2	TRBJ2-1	ASGRESYNEQF
.	TRBV12-3/TRBV12-4	TRBJ2-7	ASSYYYEQY
.	TRBV29-1	TRBJ1-1	SVDQGRGTEAF
.	TRBV2	TRBJ2-4	ASSDRGNIQY
.	TRBV30	TRBJ2-7	AWSPLRGYNYEQY
.	TRBV29-1	TRBJ2-7	SVEGEGTSSYEQY
.	TRBV30	TRBJ1-6	AWSGTGGRSPLH